The T cell receptor beta chain under discussion was sequenced for a study of T cell responses to AZD1222 COVID-19 vaccine. This clone has more than one count but fewer than ten. Its matching antigen is unknown. The CDR3 sequence is 15 residues long. Per the germline V gene, CDR1 is MDHEN and CDR2 is SYDVKM. V gave up 6 bases and J gave up 0 bases, with 14 bases separating them. Only in-frame clones appear in the TCRdb table, and some are missing; sequencing was by immunoSEQ multiplex PCR. Seen here are about 190,000 clones, about 90% observed once, and the top ten hold 2.5% to 3%. Study outcomes and limitations: Unmutated regions of variants are reportedly targeted by nearly half of spike-specific TCRs. Breadth and depth of Spike-specific TCRs rose after two AZD1222 doses.

Sequencing was performed on peripheral blood, taken on day 0 of MenACWY control vaccination. The sequence came from an adult in good health. This chain connects TRBV28 to TRBJ1-1; no clear D gene. The DNA for the CDR3 is TGTGCCAGCAGAACCGTGACCGGACTGAACACTGAAGCTTTCTTT. This translates into CASRTVTGLNTEAFF. The full variable domain, rest sourced from reference TRBV28 and TRBJ1-1, is DVKVTQSSRYLVKRTGEKVFLECVQDMDHENMFWYRQDPGLGLRLIYFSYDVKMKEKGDIPEGYSVSREKKERFSLILESASTNQTSMYLCASRTVTGLNTEAFFGQGTRLTVV.